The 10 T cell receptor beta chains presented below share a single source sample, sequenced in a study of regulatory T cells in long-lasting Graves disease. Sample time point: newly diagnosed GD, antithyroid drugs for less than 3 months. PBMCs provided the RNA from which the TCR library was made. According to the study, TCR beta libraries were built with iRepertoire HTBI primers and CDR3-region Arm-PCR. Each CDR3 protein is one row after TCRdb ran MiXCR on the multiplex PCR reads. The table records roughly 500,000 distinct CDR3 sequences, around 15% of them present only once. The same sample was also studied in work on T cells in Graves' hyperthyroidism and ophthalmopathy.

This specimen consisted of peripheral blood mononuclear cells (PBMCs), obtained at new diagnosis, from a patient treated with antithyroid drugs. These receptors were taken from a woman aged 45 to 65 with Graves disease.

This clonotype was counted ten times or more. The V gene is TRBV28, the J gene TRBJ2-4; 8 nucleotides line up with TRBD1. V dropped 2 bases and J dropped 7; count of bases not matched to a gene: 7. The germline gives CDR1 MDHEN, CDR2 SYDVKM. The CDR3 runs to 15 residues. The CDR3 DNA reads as TGTGCCAGCAGTTTAGGGGGACAGGTTCGGAACATTCAGTACTTC. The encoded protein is CASSLGGQVRNIQYF.

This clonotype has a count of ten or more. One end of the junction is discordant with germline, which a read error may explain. The CDR3 here is CASSRQGGTEAFF. The CDR3 nucleotides read TGTGCCAGCAGCCGACAGGGTGGCACTGAAGCTTTCTTT. The rearrangement links TRBV5-1 to TRBJ1-1; 7 positions agree with TRBD1. The CDR3 is made up of 13 amino acids. Germline values: CDR1 SGHRS, CDR2 YFSETQ. The full variable domain, rest sourced from reference TRBV5-1 and TRBJ1-1, is KAGVTQTPRYLIKTRGQQVTLSCSPISGHRSVSWYQQTPGQGLQFLFEYFSETQRNKGNFPGRFSGRQFSNSRSEMNVSTLELGDSALYLCASSRQGGTEAFFGQGTRLTVV.

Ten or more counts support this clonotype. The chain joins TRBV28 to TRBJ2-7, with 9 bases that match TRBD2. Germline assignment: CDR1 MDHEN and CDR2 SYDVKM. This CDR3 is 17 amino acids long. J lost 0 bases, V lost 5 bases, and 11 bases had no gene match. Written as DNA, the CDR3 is TGTGCCAGCAGTGCAACGGGACTAGCAGGGTACTCCTACGAGCAGTACTTC. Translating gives CASSATGLAGYSYEQYF.

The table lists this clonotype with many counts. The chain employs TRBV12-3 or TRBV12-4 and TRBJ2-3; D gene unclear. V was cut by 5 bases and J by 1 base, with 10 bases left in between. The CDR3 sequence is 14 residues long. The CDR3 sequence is CASSAWQGTDTQYF. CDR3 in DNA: TGTGCCAGCAGTGCGTGGCAGGGCACAGATACGCAGTATTTT.

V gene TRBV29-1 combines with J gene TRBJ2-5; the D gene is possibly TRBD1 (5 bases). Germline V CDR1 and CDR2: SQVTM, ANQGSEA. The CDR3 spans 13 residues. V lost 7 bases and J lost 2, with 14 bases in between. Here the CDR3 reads CSGFTGSQETQYF. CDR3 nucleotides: TGCAGCGGCTTTACAGGTTCTCAAGAGACCCAGTACTTC.

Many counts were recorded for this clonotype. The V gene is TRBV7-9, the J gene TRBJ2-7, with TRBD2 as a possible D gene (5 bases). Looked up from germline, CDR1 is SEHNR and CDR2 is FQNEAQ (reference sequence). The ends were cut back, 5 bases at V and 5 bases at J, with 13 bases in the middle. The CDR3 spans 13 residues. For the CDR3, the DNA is TGTGCCAGCAGCAAAACCGAGGGCGACGAGCAGTACTTC. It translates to CASSKTEGDEQYF.

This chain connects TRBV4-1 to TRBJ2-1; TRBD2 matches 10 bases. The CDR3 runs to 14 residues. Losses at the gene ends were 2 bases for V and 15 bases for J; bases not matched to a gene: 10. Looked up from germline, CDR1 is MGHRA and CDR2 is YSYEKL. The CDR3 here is CASSQLAGGLWVFF. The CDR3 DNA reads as TGCGCCAGCAGCCAATTAGCGGGAGGCCTTTGGGTGTTCTTC.

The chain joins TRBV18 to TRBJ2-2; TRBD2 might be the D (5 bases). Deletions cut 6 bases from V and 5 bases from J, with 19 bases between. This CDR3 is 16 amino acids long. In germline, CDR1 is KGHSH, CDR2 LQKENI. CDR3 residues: CASSSSGIVTTGELFF. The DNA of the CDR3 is TGTGCCAGCTCGTCCTCGGGGATAGTGACGACCGGGGAGCTGTTTTTT. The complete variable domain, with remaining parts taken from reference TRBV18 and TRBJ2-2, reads NAGVMQNPRHLVRRRGQEARLRCSPMKGHSHVYWYRQLPEEGLKFMVYLQKENIIDESGMPKERFSAEFPKEGPSILRIQQVVRGDSAAYFCASSSSGIVTTGELFFGEGSRLTVL.

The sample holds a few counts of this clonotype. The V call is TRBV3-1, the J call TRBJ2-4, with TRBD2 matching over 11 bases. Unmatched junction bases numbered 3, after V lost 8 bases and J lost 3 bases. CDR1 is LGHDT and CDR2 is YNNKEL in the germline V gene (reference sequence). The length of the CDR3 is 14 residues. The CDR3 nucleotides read TGTGCCAGCGCTACTAGCGGGGGCAAAAACATTCAGTACTTC. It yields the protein CASATSGGKNIQYF.

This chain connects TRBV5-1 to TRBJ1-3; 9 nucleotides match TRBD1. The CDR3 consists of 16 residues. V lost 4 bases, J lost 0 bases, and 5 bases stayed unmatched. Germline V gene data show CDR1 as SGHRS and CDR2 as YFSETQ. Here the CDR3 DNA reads TGCGCCAGCAGCCCCGGGACAGGGTACTCTGGAAACACCATATATTTT. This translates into CASSPGTGYSGNTIYF.